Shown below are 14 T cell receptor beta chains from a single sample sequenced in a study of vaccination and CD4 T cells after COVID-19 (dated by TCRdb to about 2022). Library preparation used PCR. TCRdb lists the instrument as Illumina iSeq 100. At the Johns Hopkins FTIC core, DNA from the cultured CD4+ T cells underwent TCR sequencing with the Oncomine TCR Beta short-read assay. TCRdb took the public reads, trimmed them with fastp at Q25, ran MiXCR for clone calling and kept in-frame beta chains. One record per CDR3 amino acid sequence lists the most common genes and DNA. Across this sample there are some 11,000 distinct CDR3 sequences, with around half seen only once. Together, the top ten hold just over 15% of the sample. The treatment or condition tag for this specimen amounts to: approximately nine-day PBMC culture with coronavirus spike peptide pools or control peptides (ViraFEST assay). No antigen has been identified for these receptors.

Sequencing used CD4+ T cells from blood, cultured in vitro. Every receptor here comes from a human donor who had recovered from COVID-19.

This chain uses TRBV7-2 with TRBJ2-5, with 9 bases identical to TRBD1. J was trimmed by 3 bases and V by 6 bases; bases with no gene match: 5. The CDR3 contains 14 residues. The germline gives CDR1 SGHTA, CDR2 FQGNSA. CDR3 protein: CASRGTGREETQYF. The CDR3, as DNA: TGTGCCAGCAGGGGGACAGGGCGGGAAGAGACCCAGTACTTC.

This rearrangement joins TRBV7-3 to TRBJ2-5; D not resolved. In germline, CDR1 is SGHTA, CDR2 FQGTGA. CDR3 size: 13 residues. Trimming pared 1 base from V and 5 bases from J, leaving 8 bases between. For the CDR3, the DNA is TGTGCCAGCAGCTTAAATTTGGGGGAGACCCAGTACTTC. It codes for CASSLNLGETQYF.

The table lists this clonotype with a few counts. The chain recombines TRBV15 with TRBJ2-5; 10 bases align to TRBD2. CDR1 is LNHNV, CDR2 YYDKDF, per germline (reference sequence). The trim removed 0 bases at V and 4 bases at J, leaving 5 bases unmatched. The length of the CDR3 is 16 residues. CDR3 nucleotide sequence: TGTGCCACCAGCAGAGATCGGGCTAGCGGGAGAGAGACCCAGTACTTC. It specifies CATSRDRASGRETQYF.

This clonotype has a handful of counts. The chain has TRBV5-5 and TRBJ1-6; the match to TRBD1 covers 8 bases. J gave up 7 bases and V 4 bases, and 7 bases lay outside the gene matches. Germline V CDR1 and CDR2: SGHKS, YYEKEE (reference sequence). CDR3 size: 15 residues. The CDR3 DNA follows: TGTGCCAGCAGCGTACAGGGGGATCACAATTCACCCCTCCACTTT. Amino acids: CASSVQGDHNSPLHF.

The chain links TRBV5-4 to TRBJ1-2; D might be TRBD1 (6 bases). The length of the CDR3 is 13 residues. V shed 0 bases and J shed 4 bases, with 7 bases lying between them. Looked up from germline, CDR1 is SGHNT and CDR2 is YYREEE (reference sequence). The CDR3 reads CASSLEGGYGYTF. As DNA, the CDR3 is TGTGCCAGCAGCTTGGAAGGGGGCTATGGCTACACCTTC.

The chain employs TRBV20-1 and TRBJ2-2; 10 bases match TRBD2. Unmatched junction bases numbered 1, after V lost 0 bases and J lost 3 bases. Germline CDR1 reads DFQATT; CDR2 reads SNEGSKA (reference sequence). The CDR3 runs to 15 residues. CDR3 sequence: CSARDLAGDTGELFF. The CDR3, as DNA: TGCAGTGCTAGAGATCTAGCGGGAGACACCGGGGAGCTGTTTTTT.

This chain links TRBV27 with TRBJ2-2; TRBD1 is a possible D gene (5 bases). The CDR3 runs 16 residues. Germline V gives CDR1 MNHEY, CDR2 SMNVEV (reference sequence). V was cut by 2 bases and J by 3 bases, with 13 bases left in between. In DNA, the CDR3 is TGTGCCAGCAGTTTACAAAGACAGAAACACACCGGGGAGCTGTTTTTT. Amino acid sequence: CASSLQRQKHTGELFF.

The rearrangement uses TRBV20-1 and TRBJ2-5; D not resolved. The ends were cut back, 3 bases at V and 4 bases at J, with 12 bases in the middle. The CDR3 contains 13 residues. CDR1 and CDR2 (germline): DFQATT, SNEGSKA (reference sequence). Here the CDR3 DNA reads TGCAGTGCTAGGGGTCATTCCCGAGAGACCCAGTACTTC. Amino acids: CSARGHSRETQYF.

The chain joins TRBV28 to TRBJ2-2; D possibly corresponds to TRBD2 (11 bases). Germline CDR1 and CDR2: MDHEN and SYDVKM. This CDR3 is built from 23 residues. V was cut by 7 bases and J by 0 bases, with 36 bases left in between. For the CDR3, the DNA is TGTGCCAGCAAACAGGGGGGGACAGGGGCAATAGCGGGAGGGGTCGCGAACACCGGGGAGCTGTTTTTT. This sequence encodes CASKQGGTGAIAGGVANTGELFF.

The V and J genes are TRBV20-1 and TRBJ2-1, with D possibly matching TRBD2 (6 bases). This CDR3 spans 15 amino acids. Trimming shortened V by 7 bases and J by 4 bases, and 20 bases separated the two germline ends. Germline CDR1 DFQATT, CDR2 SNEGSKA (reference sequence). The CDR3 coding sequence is TGCAGTGTAATGTCGGGACTCGAGGGGTACAATGAGCAGTTCTTC. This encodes CSVMSGLEGYNEQFF.

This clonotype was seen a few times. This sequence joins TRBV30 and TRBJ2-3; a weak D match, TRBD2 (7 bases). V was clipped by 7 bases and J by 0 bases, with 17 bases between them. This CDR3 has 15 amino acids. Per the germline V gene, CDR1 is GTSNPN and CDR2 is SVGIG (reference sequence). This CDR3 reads CALGVGGRSTDTQYF. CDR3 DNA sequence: TGTGCCTTGGGGGTCGGGGGGCGCAGCACAGATACGCAGTATTTT.

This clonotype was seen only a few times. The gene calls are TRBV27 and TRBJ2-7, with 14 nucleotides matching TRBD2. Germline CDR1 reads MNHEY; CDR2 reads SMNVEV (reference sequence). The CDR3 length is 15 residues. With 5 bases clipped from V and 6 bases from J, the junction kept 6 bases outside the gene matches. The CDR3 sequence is CASSRPGLAGVEQYF. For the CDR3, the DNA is TGTGCCAGCAGTCGACCGGGACTAGCGGGAGTCGAGCAGTACTTC.

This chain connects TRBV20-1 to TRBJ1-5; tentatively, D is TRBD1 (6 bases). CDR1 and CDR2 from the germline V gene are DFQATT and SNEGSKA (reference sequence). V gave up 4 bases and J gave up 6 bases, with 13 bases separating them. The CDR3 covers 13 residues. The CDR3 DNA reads TGCAGTGCTACGGGGGGCTATGGTCAGCCCCAGCATTTT. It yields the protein CSATGGYGQPQHF.

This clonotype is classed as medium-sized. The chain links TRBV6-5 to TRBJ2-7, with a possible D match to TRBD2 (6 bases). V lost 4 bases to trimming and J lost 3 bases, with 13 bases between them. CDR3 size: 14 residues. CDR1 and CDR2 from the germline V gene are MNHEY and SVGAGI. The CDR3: CASSSTSGDYEQYF. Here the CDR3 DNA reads TGTGCCAGCAGTTCGACATCGGGAGACTACGAGCAGTACTTC.